This entry lists 22 T cell receptor beta chains sequenced from one sample in a study of T-cell reconstitution after alpha-beta-depleted transplantation in children. Preparation of the TCRbeta library used unique molecular identifiers. TCRdb reprocessed the PCR reads with MiXCR, giving one entry per CDR3 protein. The table lists about 310,000 distinct CDR3 sequences, around 25% of them singletons. The material was PBMCs, mostly from graft donor cells, obtained 180 days after TCRalphabeta/CD19-depleted stem cell transplant. Receptors were obtained from a male patient between 10 and 17 years old who had a stem cell transplant for acute lymphoblastic leukemia, so the T cells may come from the graft donor.

A few counts support this clonotype. This chain uses TRBV12-3 or TRBV12-4 with TRBJ1-3, with 8 nucleotides matching TRBD1. V shed 6 bases and J 0 bases; nucleotides not matched to a gene: 7. CDR3 size: 16 residues. For the CDR3, the DNA is TGTGCCAGCAGCCTTCGGACAGGGCGCTCTGGAAACACCATATATTTT. This codes for CASSLRTGRSGNTIYF.

The chain carries TRBV24-1 and TRBJ2-7; 8 bases are shared with TRBD1. Germline values: CDR1 KGHDR, CDR2 SFDVKD. The CDR3 is made up of 13 amino acids. V was clipped by 8 bases and J by 1 base; unmatched bases: 3. This CDR3 reads CATMDRESYEQYF. The CDR3 nucleotides are TGTGCCACCATGGACAGGGAATCCTACGAGCAGTACTTC.

This clonotype was observed a few times. This chain joins TRBV10-3 and TRBJ2-3; a weak D match, TRBD2 (6 bases). This CDR3 has 17 amino acids. Germline-derived CDR1 and CDR2 are ENHRY and SYGVKD. V dropped 1 base and J dropped 1 base, with 15 bases sitting between them. DNA of the CDR3: TGTGCCATCAGTGAGTGGAGAACGCGGGAAGGCACAGATACGCAGTATTTT. Encoded protein: CAISEWRTREGTDTQYF.

This sequence joins TRBV20-1 and TRBJ2-1; D is unresolved. This CDR3 is 10 amino acids long. V lost 4 bases and J lost 9, with 7 bases in between. CDR1 and CDR2 (germline): DFQATT, SNEGSKA (reference sequence). CDR3 protein: CSAKWVEQFF. The CDR3, as DNA: TGCAGTGCTAAGTGGGTTGAGCAGTTCTTC.

This clonotype showed up just a few times. The V call is TRBV10-3, the J call TRBJ2-3, with 9 bases aligning to TRBD1. J gave up 2 bases and V 4 bases, and 4 bases lay outside the gene matches. The germline gives CDR1 ENHRY, CDR2 SYGVKD. This CDR3 is 15 amino acids long. CDR3 protein: CAISAGTGHTDTQYF. In DNA, the CDR3 is TGTGCCATCAGTGCCGGGACAGGGCACACAGATACGCAGTATTTT.

This clonotype was seen only a few times. V usage is TRBV24-1 and J usage is TRBJ2-1; possible D gene TRBD2, 7 bases. V gave up 4 bases and J gave up 4 bases, with 13 bases separating them. The CDR3 is made up of 15 amino acids. The germline V gene encodes CDR1 KGHDR and CDR2 SFDVKD. The CDR3 DNA follows: TGTGCCACCAGTGAGGGGGGGGCAGGATACAATGAGCAGTTCTTC. This translates into CATSEGGAGYNEQFF.

This clonotype was seen a few times. The CDR3 is CSARAPYRYNEQFF. DNA of the CDR3: TGCAGTGCTAGAGCGCCGTACCGCTACAATGAGCAGTTCTTC. The genes are TRBV20-1 and TRBJ2-1; the D is unclear. This CDR3 is 14 amino acids long. V lost 1 base to trimming and J lost 3 bases, with 10 bases between them. The germline V gene encodes CDR1 DFQATT and CDR2 SNEGSKA (reference sequence).

V gene TRBV20-1 combines with J gene TRBJ1-1, with D perhaps matching TRBD1 (6 bases). V gave up 5 bases and J gave up 4 bases, with 17 bases separating them. Germline CDR1 and CDR2: DFQATT and SNEGSKA (reference sequence). The length of the CDR3 is 14 residues. The CDR3 protein is CSAGPSTGATEAFF. The CDR3 DNA is TGCAGTGCTGGACCTAGTACGGGGGCCACTGAAGCTTTCTTT.

The sample holds a few counts of this clonotype. This rearrangement joins TRBV20-1 to TRBJ2-7; D gene ambiguous. V dropped 1 base and J dropped 2 bases, with 12 bases sitting between them. The CDR3 totals 14 residues. Germline values: CDR1 DFQATT, CDR2 SNEGSKA (reference sequence). The CDR3 nucleotides read TGCAGTGCTAGAGCCCTACCTACCGCCTACGAGCAGTACTTC. Its translation is CSARALPTAYEQYF.

The chain uses TRBV12-3 or TRBV12-4 and TRBJ2-1, with D possibly being TRBD2 (6 bases). V gave up 10 bases and J gave up 5 bases, with 15 bases separating them. The CDR3 extends over 13 amino acids. CDR3 nucleotides: TGTGCCATCAAAGGGACTTATAACAATGAGCAGTTCTTC. This translates into CAIKGTYNNEQFF.

This sequence joins TRBV5-1 and TRBJ2-1, with D unresolved. The V gene's germline CDR1 is SGHRS and CDR2 YFSETQ. V gave up 1 base and J gave up 0 bases, with 17 bases separating them. This CDR3 region has 18 residues. CDR3 loop: CASSLPGRVRNSYNEQFF. The CDR3 DNA reads TGCGCCAGCAGCTTGCCCGGTCGTGTGCGGAACTCCTACAATGAGCAGTTCTTC. The full variable domain, in which reference TRBV5-1 and TRBJ2-1 provide the parts outside the CDR3, is KAGVTQTPRYLIKTRGQQVTLSCSPISGHRSVSWYQQTPGQGLQFLFEYFSETQRNKGNFPGRFSGRQFSNSRSEMNVSTLELGDSALYLCASSLPGRVRNSYNEQFFGPGTRLTVL.

This clonotype was counted ten times or more. V gene TRBV5-1 combines with J gene TRBJ2-6; possibly TRBD2 for D (6 bases). The CDR3 runs to 15 residues. Trimming left V 0 bases short and J 2 bases short, with 6 bases between. The V gene's germline CDR1 is SGHRS and CDR2 YFSETQ. DNA for the CDR3: TGCGCCAGCAGCTTGGCGGGGGCTGGGGCCAACGTCCTGACTTTC. It translates to CASSLAGAGANVLTF.

V usage is TRBV7-6 and J usage is TRBJ2-1; D is undetermined. V was shortened by 0 bases and J by 0 bases, with 15 bases between the two germline ends. Germline V gene sequence: CDR1 SGHVS, CDR2 FNYEAQ. This CDR3 has 18 residues. The CDR3, as DNA: TGTGCCAGCAGCTTAGCGACCAAGTCCAGTAGCTCCTACAATGAGCAGTTCTTC. It specifies CASSLATKSSSSYNEQFF.

This rearrangement joins TRBV27 to TRBJ2-5; D may match TRBD1 or TRBD2 (5 bases each). This CDR3 contains 14 residues. V lost 0 bases and J lost 7, with 12 bases in between. From germline, CDR1 is MNHEY and CDR2 SMNVEV (reference sequence). The DNA for the CDR3 is TGTGCCAGCAGTTTATCCCTGGGGGTAGGGACCCAGTACTTC. It yields the protein CASSLSLGVGTQYF.

In this sample, this clonotype turned up a few times. This chain connects TRBV6-5 to TRBJ2-2; 9 nucleotides match TRBD2. Germline-derived CDR1 and CDR2 are MNHEY and SVGAGI. J was trimmed by 4 bases and V by 2 bases; bases with no gene match: 5. This CDR3 is built from 16 residues. In DNA form, the CDR3 reads TGTGCCAGCAGTTACGACGGGACTAGCTCCACCGGGGAGCTGTTTTTT. Its translation: CASSYDGTSSTGELFF.

The chain couples TRBV20-1 to TRBJ2-7; D possibly uses TRBD1 or TRBD2 (7 bases each). V was cut by 3 bases and J by 4 bases, with 16 bases left in between. The CDR3 is 14 residues long. The V gene's germline CDR1 is DFQATT and CDR2 SNEGSKA (reference sequence). CDR3: CSARSRGRDYEQYF. Written as DNA, the CDR3 is TGCAGTGCTAGGAGCAGGGGGAGGGATTACGAGCAGTACTTC.

The gene calls are TRBV5-1 and TRBJ2-2, with D perhaps being TRBD1 or TRBD2 (5 bases each). The CDR3 is made up of 16 amino acids. Germline lookup yields CDR1 SGHRS and CDR2 YFSETQ. V gave up 2 bases and J gave up 3 bases, with 14 bases separating them. CDR3 residues: CASSFVRGQDTGELFF. The CDR3 nucleotides read TGCGCCAGCAGCTTTGTCCGGGGCCAGGACACCGGGGAGCTGTTTTTT. The complete variable domain, with remaining parts taken from reference TRBV5-1 and TRBJ2-2, reads KAGVTQTPRYLIKTRGQQVTLSCSPISGHRSVSWYQQTPGQGLQFLFEYFSETQRNKGNFPGRFSGRQFSNSRSEMNVSTLELGDSALYLCASSFVRGQDTGELFFGEGSRLTVL.

The V call is TRBV5-1, the J call TRBJ2-3; the D is unclear. With 1 base removed from V and 5 bases from J, the gap between germline ends came to 8 bases. This CDR3 has 13 residues. Germline CDR1 reads SGHRS; CDR2 reads YFSETQ. The CDR3 reads CASSLRRIDTQYF. In nucleotides, the CDR3 is TGCGCCAGCAGCTTGAGGCGAATAGATACGCAGTATTTT. The full variable domain, in which reference TRBV5-1 and TRBJ2-3 provide the parts outside the CDR3, is KAGVTQTPRYLIKTRGQQVTLSCSPISGHRSVSWYQQTPGQGLQFLFEYFSETQRNKGNFPGRFSGRQFSNSRSEMNVSTLELGDSALYLCASSLRRIDTQYFGPGTRLTVL.

The table lists this clonotype with a few counts. J is TRBJ1-3 and V is TRBV7-2; D is perhaps TRBD1 (6 bases). The V and J ends lost 5 bases and 3 bases respectively, with 14 bases between them. CDR3 length: 15 residues. Germline values: CDR1 SGHTA, CDR2 FQGNSA. CDR3 sequence: CASSRRTDLGNTIYF. CDR3 sequence (DNA): TGTGCCAGCAGCCGCAGGACAGACCTTGGAAACACCATATATTTT. Combining the CDR3 with reference TRBV7-2 and TRBJ1-3 gives the whole variable domain GAGVSQSPSNKVTEKGKDVELRCDPISGHTALYWYRQSLGQGLEFLIYFQGNSAPDKSGLPSDRFSAERTGGSVSTLTIQRTQQEDSAVYLCASSRRTDLGNTIYFGEGSWLTVV.

This chain joins TRBV20-1 and TRBJ2-3, with 7 bases fitting TRBD1. V lost 5 bases to trimming and J lost 2 bases; unmatched junction nucleotides: 4. The CDR3 is 13 residues long. CDR1 is DFQATT and CDR2 is SNEGSKA in the germline V gene (reference sequence). The CDR3 nucleotides are TGCAGTGCTGCAGGGGGAGCCACAGATACGCAGTATTTT. Protein sequence: CSAAGGATDTQYF.

This clonotype has a handful of counts. This chain connects TRBV30 to TRBJ1-2, with a tentative D call TRBD1 (6 bases). Trimming took off 2 bases at V and 8 bases at J, with 15 bases between the two ends. Germline CDR1 GTSNPN, CDR2 SVGIG (reference sequence). This CDR3 spans 13 amino acids. As DNA, the CDR3 is TGTGCCTGGAGTAGGGGGGGGCTGGACGGCTACACCTTC. This sequence encodes CAWSRGGLDGYTF.

This clonotype has only a few counts. V gene TRBV7-9 combines with J gene TRBJ2-7; 7 positions match TRBD2. Germline CDR1 SEHNR, CDR2 FQNEAQ (reference sequence). This CDR3 has 14 amino acids. The ends lost 5 bases at V and 2 bases at J; junction bases unmatched: 6. The CDR3 nucleotides are TGTGCCAGCAGCAAGACTAGCCCTCCCTACGAGCAGTACTTC. This sequence encodes CASSKTSPPYEQYF.